This TCR beta chain was profiled in a study of T cell responses to AZD1222 COVID-19 vaccine. General study results and limits: Distributed over spike, vaccine-associated CD4 TCRs predominated at 160-218 and 743-854.

In regard to this clone: Antigen: not known.

The V gene lost 6 bases and the J gene lost 4 bases, with 15 bases spanning the gap. CDR1 and CDR2 from the germline V gene are LGHDT and YNNKEL (reference sequence). This CDR3 region has 14 residues. The method was immunoSEQ multiplex PCR; TCRdb's version includes in-frame clones alone and lacks a portion of them. The sample shows 180,000 or so clones, roughly 92% of them seen only once. The TCR comes from an adult in good health. The chain is built from TRBV3-1 (or the pseudogene TRBV3-2) and TRBJ1-2, with D unclear. This specimen was peripheral blood, taken on day 0 of AZD1222 vaccination. The CDR3 DNA is TGTGCCAGCAGTCTTCTAACCTCTGGCTATGGCTACACCTTC. Its protein is CASSLLTSGYGYTF.